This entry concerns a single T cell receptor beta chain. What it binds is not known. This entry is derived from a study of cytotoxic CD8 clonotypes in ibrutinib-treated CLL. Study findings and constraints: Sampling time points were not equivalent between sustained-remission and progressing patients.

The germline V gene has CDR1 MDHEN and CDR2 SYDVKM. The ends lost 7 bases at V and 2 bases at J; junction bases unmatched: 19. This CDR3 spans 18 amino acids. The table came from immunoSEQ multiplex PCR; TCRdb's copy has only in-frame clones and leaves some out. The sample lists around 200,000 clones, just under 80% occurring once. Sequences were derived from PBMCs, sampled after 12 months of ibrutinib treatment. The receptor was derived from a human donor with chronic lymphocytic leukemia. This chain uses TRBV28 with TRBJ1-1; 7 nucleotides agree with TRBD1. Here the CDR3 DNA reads TGTGCCAGCATTCGAATCATTCACAGGGGTAGGGGAAACACTGAAGCTTTCTTT. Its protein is CASIRIIHRGRGNTEAFF.